The next 14 T cell receptor beta chains were all read from a single sample in a study of kidney transplant recipient with SARS-CoV-2 infection (dated by TCRdb to the early 2020s). The sample's time point, from its label and the paper: pre-pandemic baseline sample and day 111 after first positive SARS-CoV-2 test. The run used an Illumina MiSeq. TCRdb reprocessed the public reads (quality trimming at Q25 with fastp, clone calling with MiXCR) and kept in-frame beta chains. All rows with the same CDR3 protein become a single entry with the most common DNA and genes. Here the sample has approximately 250,000 distinct CDR3 sequences; 29% occur a single time. The ten largest clones add up to more than 6.5% of the sample. Here the sequenced sample was a blood sample, taken at baseline and between days 110 and 120 from a kidney transplant recipient. The receptor set was obtained from a male patient aged 25-45 years who had COVID-19 and was a kidney transplant recipient. It is possible that, after a transplant, some T cells come from the graft donor.

Note on this clonotype: Being one base from a much bigger clone, this may be a read error. The chain carries TRBV5-1 and TRBJ2-7; TRBD2 is a possible D gene (6 bases). Germline CDR1 and CDR2: SGHRS and YFSETQ. The CDR3 is 16 residues long. The CDR3 loop reads CASQLLEWGDGYEQCF. The CDR3 coding sequence is TGCGCCAGCCAACTCCTGGAGTGGGGGGACGGCTACGAGCAGTGCTTC.

This clonotype appeared a few times. The chain combines TRBV19 with TRBJ1-1; no clear D. The V and J ends lost 8 bases and 6 bases respectively, with 16 bases between them. The germline V gene encodes CDR1 LNHDA and CDR2 SQIVND (reference sequence). The length of the CDR3 is 13 residues. The CDR3 spells CASSQVSGPEAFF. The CDR3 nucleotides read TGTGCCAGTTCCCAGGTTTCAGGTCCTGAAGCTTTCTTT.

This clonotype was detected many times. The chain recombines TRBV10-1 with TRBJ1-2; D perhaps matches TRBD1 (6 bases). Germline CDR1 WNHNN, CDR2 SYGVQD (reference sequence). This CDR3 region has 15 residues. The ends were cut back, 3 bases at V and 8 bases at J, with 19 bases in the middle. CDR3 DNA sequence: TGCGCCAGCAGTGATTTAAGTGGACAGCACAGGGGCTACACCTTC. Residues: CASSDLSGQHRGYTF.

The sample holds many counts of this clonotype. The chain carries TRBV3-1 and TRBJ1-2; weak D call: TRBD1 (5 bases). The CDR3 runs 16 residues. V lost 1 base to trimming and J lost 4 bases, with 16 bases between them. Germline V lookup: CDR1 LGHDT, CDR2 YNNKEL (reference sequence). CDR3: CASSQARQGRSYGYTF. The CDR3 coding sequence is TGTGCCAGCAGCCAAGCGAGGCAGGGACGTTCCTATGGCTACACCTTC.

In regard to this clonotype: Just one base apart from a much larger clone, this may be a read error. The chain is built from TRBV4-2 and TRBJ2-1; 10 nucleotides align to TRBD1. The trim removed 1 base at V and 9 bases at J, leaving 9 bases unmatched. The CDR3 is 16 amino acids. Germline CDR1 reads LGHNA; CDR2 reads YNFKEQ. The CDR3: CASSQVGTGDGREQFF. In DNA form, the CDR3 reads TGTGCCAGCAGCCAAGTAGGGACAGGGGATGGGCGTGAGCAGTTCTTC.

This clonotype was seen ten or more times. The chain recombines TRBV9 with TRBJ1-3; D is unresolved. CDR1 and CDR2 (germline): SGDLS, YYNGEE. V was pared by 4 bases and J by 4 bases, with 12 bases between. This CDR3 spans 14 amino acids. The CDR3 here is CASSSRVLGNTIYF. The DNA for the CDR3 is TGTGCCAGCAGCTCTCGGGTGCTAGGAAACACCATATATTTT.

This clonotype was observed many times. The CDR3: CASSLDTFWPNEKLFF. Here the CDR3 DNA reads TGTGCCAGCTCATTGGACACATTCTGGCCTAATGAAAAACTGTTTTTT. This chain joins TRBV18 and TRBJ1-4; perhaps TRBD1 as D (5 bases). Germline lookup yields CDR1 KGHSH and CDR2 LQKENI. This CDR3 has 16 amino acids. V lost 5 bases and J 3 bases, leaving 16 bases between the germline ends. Full variable domain (rest looked up from reference TRBV18 and TRBJ1-4): NAGVMQNPRHLVRRRGQEARLRCSPMKGHSHVYWYRQLPEEGLKFMVYLQKENIIDESGMPKERFSAEFPKEGPSILRIQQVVRGDSAAYFCASSLDTFWPNEKLFFGSGTQLSVL.

The sample holds many counts of this clonotype. V is TRBV3-1 and J is TRBJ1-2; no clear D gene. Germline values: CDR1 LGHDT, CDR2 YNNKEL (reference sequence). The CDR3 is 17 amino acids. V dropped 5 bases and J dropped 4 bases, with 23 bases sitting between them. CDR3 loop: CASSRGITLRKTYGYTF. The CDR3 coding sequence is TGTGCCAGCAGCAGAGGCATCACCCTTCGAAAGACCTATGGCTACACCTTC.

This clonotype was seen at least ten times. The rearrangement uses TRBV5-1 and TRBJ2-1, with 7 bases aligning to TRBD1. Germline CDR1 reads SGHRS; CDR2 reads YFSETQ. V lost 4 bases to trimming and J lost 0 bases; unmatched junction nucleotides: 10. This CDR3 region has 17 residues. Written as DNA, the CDR3 is TGCGCCAGCAGCCCTTCGACCGGGACAGACTCCTACAATGAGCAGTTCTTC. Protein: CASSPSTGTDSYNEQFF.

In the case of this clonotype: This may stem from a read error, because a much larger clone lies one nucleotide away. The gene calls are TRBV12-3 or TRBV12-4 and TRBJ1-2, with D uncertain. Deletions cut 5 bases from V and 4 bases from J, with 23 bases between. This CDR3 is built from 17 residues. The CDR3: CASSPKYSFRKTYGYTF. The CDR3 coding sequence is TGTGCCAGCAGTCCAAAATACAGCTTCCGAAAGACCTATGGCTACACCTTC.

This clonotype occurred many times. This chain links TRBV6-1 with TRBJ1-2; D uncertain. Trimming cost V 5 bases and J 4 bases, with 23 bases left between them. This CDR3 comprises 17 residues. Germline CDR1 MNHNS, CDR2 SASEGT. CDR3 protein: CASSNRYSMRKTYGYTF. CDR3 DNA: TGTGCCAGCAGTAACCGTTACTCTATGCGAAAGACCTATGGCTACACCTTC.

Comment on this clonotype: Possible read error: a much larger clone is one base away. The chain uses TRBV7-2 and TRBJ1-6; D gene unclear. The CDR3 is made up of 15 amino acids. Germline V CDR1 and CDR2: SGHTA, FQGNSA. Trimming cost V 7 bases and J 7 bases, with 17 bases left between them. This CDR3 reads CASKNVAGLNSPLHF. CDR3 nucleotide sequence: TGTGCCAGCAAGAACGTGGCAGGACTAAATTCACCCCTCCACTTT. Looking up the rest from reference TRBV7-2 and TRBJ1-6 gives the full variable domain: GAGVSQSPSNKVTEKGKDVELRCDPISGHTALYWYRQSLGQGLEFLIYFQGNSAPDKSGLPSDRFSAERTGGSVSTLTIQRTQQEDSAVYLCASKNVAGLNSPLHFGNGTRLTVT.

In its sample, this clonotype was seen many times. CDR3 DNA sequence: TGTGCCAGCAGTCCCACGACAGAAGAGACCCAGTACTTC. Protein: CASSPTTEETQYF. The V and J genes are TRBV28 and TRBJ2-5; possibly TRBD1 for D (5 bases). The V and J ends lost 5 bases and 3 bases respectively, with 10 bases between them. There are 13 residues in the CDR3. Germline CDR1 reads MDHEN; CDR2 reads SYDVKM.

In its sample, this clonotype was seen many times. The rearrangement joins TRBV7-4 to TRBJ1-2; D gene ambiguous. The CDR3 sequence is 17 residues long. Germline V lookup: CDR1 SGHVT, CDR2 SQSDAQ. V was trimmed by 5 bases and J by 4 bases, leaving 23 bases between them. This CDR3 reads CASSPLVSARKTYGYTF. CDR3 sequence (DNA): TGTGCCAGCAGCCCATTGGTTTCAGCTCGAAAGACCTATGGCTACACCTTC.